These 8 T cell receptor beta chains originate from one sample sequenced in a study of control samples from healthy donors and cancer patients. Clones were read by immunoSEQ multiplex PCR, and TCRdb kept only the in-frame ones, dropping some. The repertoire has 98,000 or so clones, roughly 83% of them found once; the top ten carry about 11%. The sequenced material came from blood. The receptors derive from a woman aged 25 to 45 in good health.

This clone was detected once. Here the CDR3 reads CASSFLRHDEQYF. DNA for the CDR3: TGCGCCAGCAGCTTTTTAAGACACGACGAGCAGTACTTC. This sequence joins TRBV4-3 and TRBJ2-7; D is uncertain. This CDR3 comprises 13 residues. V lost 5 bases and J lost 5, with 13 bases in between. Germline CDR1 LGHNA, CDR2 YSLEER.

The chain combines TRBV18 with TRBJ2-5; a weak D match, TRBD2 (5 bases). Germline loops: CDR1 KGHSH, CDR2 LQKENI. The CDR3 has 16 amino acids. V lost 0 bases and J lost 7, with 18 bases in between. The CDR3 region is CASSPPIPGTIGTQYF. Written as DNA, the CDR3 is TGTGCCAGCTCACCACCAATTCCGGGAACAATCGGGACCCAGTACTTC.

The rearrangement joins TRBV3-1 (or the pseudogene TRBV3-2) to TRBJ2-1; a weak D match, TRBD1 (6 bases). The CDR3 is made up of 15 amino acids. V lost 0 bases and J 7 bases, leaving 13 bases between the germline ends. Germline V gene sequence: CDR1 LGHDT, CDR2 YNNKEL (reference sequence). The CDR3: CASSQDQVRGNEQFF. The CDR3 region has the DNA TGTGCCAGCAGCCAAGATCAGGTGAGGGGGAATGAGCAGTTCTTC.

V usage is TRBV18 and J usage is TRBJ2-5, with D unresolved. The CDR3 totals 15 residues. Germline V gene sequence: CDR1 KGHSH, CDR2 LQKENI. The V and J ends lost 0 bases and 5 bases respectively, with 13 bases between them. CDR3 region: CASSPPGWDYETQYF. In DNA form, the CDR3 reads TGTGCCAGCTCACCACCGGGGTGGGATTACGAGACCCAGTACTTC.

The genes are TRBV15 and TRBJ2-7; D not resolved. Trimming pared 0 bases from V and 6 bases from J, leaving 3 bases between. Germline CDR1 LNHNV, CDR2 YYDKDF (reference sequence). This CDR3 comprises 11 residues. The CDR3 nucleotides read TGTGCCACCAGCAGAGATCGCGAGCAGTACTTC. The encoded protein is CATSRDREQYF.

CDR3 sequence (DNA): TGTGCCACCAGCAGAGGGGGGGATATCTATGGCTACACCTTC. This encodes CATSRGGDIYGYTF. The V gene is TRBV15, the J gene TRBJ1-2; D may be TRBD1 (5 bases). V lost 1 base and J 4 bases, leaving 10 bases between the germline ends. CDR3 length: 14 residues. Germline-derived CDR1 and CDR2 are LNHNV and YYDKDF (reference sequence).

The V gene is TRBV7-2, the J gene TRBJ2-1; D is undetermined. The V end was cut by 11 bases, the J end by 5 bases, with 16 bases between. This CDR3 comprises 13 residues. Germline CDR1 and CDR2: SGHTA and FQGNSA. CDR3 sequence reads: CAGPWATHNEQFF. The CDR3 DNA reads TGTGCCGGTCCGTGGGCTACACACAATGAGCAGTTCTTC. The variable domain in full, with the rest retrieved from reference TRBV7-2 and TRBJ2-1, is GAGVSQSPSNKVTEKGKDVELRCDPISGHTALYWYRQSLGQGLEFLIYFQGNSAPDKSGLPSDRFSAERTGGSVSTLTIQRTQQEDSAVYLCAGPWATHNEQFFGPGTRLTVL.

This chain joins TRBV5-4 and TRBJ1-1; D might be TRBD1 (5 bases). The CDR3 runs to 14 residues. Trimming took 4 bases from V and 3 from J, leaving 13 bases between them. Germline V gene data show CDR1 as SGHNT and CDR2 as YYREEE (reference sequence). In nucleotides, the CDR3 is TGTGCCAGCAGCCGATTAAGCAGGGACACTGAAGCTTTCTTT. Its protein product is CASSRLSRDTEAFF.